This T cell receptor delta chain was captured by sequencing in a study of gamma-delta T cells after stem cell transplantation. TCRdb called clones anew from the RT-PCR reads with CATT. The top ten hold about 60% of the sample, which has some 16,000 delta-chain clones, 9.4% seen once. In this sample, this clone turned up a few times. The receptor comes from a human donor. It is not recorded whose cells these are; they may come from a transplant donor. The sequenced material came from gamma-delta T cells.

The CDR3 reads CACCRMGDTSDKLIF. The CDR3, as DNA: TGTGCCTGTTGCCGAATGGGGGATACAAGCGATAAACTCATCTTT. This chain joins TRDV2 and TRDJ1, with 10 bases matching TRDD3. Germline CDR1 and CDR2: GEAIGNYY and EKD. There are 15 residues in the CDR3. Unmatched junction bases numbered 10, after V lost 6 bases and J lost 4 bases.